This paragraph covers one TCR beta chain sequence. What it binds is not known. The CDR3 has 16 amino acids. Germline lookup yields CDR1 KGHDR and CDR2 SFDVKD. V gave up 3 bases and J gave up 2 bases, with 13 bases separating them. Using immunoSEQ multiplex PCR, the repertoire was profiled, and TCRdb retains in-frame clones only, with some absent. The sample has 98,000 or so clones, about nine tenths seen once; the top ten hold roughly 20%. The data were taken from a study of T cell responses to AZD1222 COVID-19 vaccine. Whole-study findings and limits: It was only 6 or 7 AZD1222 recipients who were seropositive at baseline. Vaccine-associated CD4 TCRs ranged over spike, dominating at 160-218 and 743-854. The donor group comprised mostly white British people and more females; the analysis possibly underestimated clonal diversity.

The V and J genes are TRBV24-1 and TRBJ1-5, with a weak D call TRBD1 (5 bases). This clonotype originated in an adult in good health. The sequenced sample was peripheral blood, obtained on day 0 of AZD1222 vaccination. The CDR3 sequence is CATSDPTETGNQPQHF. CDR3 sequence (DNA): TGTGCCACCAGTGATCCTACCGAGACAGGCAATCAGCCCCAGCATTTT.